This TCR beta chain is from a study of regulatory T cells in long-lasting Graves disease. Study details: Prior antithyroid drug treatment in newly diagnosed Graves' patients lasted under 3 months.

This clonotype was picked up many times. Time point noted: newly diagnosed GD, antithyroid drugs for less than 3 months. PBMCs provided the RNA from which the TCR library was made. CDR3-region Arm-PCR and iRepertoire HTBI primers produced the TCR beta libraries. Original data processing: Identification across samples found 62 TRBV and roughly 13 TRBJ segments. Via MiXCR, TCRdb re-called the multiplex PCR reads, giving one row per CDR3 protein. These V and J calls are TCRdb output, not the study's own analysis. The sample consists of around 500,000 distinct CDR3 sequences, less than 15% of them appearing once. These data were also filed under a second study, of T cells in Graves' hyperthyroidism and ophthalmopathy. That source notes: The HTBI set primed first-round TCR CDR3 RT-PCR.

The sample in question was peripheral blood mononuclear cells (PBMCs), obtained at new diagnosis, from a patient treated with antithyroid drugs. The receptor was isolated from a man younger than 45 with Graves disease.

CDR3 sequence: CAWSVGTDTQYF. CDR3 DNA: TGTGCCTGGAGCGTGGGCACAGATACGCAGTATTTT. J is TRBJ2-3 and V is TRBV30; D call uncertain. This CDR3 has 12 residues. Deletions cut 3 bases from V and 1 base from J, with 5 bases between. Germline-derived CDR1 and CDR2 are GTSNPN and SVGIG (reference sequence).